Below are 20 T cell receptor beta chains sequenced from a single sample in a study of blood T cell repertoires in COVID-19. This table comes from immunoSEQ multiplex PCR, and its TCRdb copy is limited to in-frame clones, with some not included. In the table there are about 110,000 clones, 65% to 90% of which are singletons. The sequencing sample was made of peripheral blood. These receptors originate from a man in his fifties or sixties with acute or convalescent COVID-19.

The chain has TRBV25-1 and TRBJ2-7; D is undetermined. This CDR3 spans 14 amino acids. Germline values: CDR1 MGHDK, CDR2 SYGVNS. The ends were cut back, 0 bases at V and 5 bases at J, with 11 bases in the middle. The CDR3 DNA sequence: TGTGCCAGCAGTGAATATGGGCGCCCGGACGAGCAGTACTTC. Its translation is CASSEYGRPDEQYF.

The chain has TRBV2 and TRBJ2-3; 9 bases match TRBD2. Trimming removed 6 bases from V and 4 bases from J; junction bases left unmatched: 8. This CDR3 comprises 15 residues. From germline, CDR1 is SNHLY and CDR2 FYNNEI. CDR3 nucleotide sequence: TGTGCCAGCAGCTCTAGCGGGGCGGGCGCAGATACGCAGTATTTT. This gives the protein CASSSSGAGADTQYF.

CDR3 protein: CASSRRQDSEQYF. The CDR3 DNA reads TGCGCCAGCAGTAGGCGGCAGGACTCCGAGCAGTACTTC. The chain employs TRBV5-1 and TRBJ2-7; possibly TRBD2 for D (5 bases). Trimming took off 5 bases at V and 6 bases at J, with 15 bases between the two ends. The CDR3 consists of 13 residues. In germline, CDR1 is SGHRS, CDR2 YFSETQ.

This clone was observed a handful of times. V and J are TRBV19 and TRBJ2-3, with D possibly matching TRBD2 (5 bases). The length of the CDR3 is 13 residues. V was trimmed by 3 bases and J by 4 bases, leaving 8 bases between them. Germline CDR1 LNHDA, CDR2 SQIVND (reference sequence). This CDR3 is CASSILAADTQYF. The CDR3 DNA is TGTGCCAGTAGTATTCTAGCAGCAGATACGCAGTATTTT.

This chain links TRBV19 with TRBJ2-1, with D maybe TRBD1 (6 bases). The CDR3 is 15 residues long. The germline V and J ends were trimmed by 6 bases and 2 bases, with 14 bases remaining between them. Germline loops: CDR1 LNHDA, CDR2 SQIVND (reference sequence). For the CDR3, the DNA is TGTGCCAGTAGCCCGGACAGAGCTCCCTACAATGAGCAGTTCTTC. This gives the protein CASSPDRAPYNEQFF.

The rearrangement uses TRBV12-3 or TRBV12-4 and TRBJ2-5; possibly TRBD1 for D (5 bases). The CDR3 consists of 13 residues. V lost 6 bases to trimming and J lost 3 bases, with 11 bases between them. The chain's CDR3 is CASSTQQEETQYF. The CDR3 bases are TGTGCCAGCAGCACCCAACAGGAAGAGACCCAGTACTTC.

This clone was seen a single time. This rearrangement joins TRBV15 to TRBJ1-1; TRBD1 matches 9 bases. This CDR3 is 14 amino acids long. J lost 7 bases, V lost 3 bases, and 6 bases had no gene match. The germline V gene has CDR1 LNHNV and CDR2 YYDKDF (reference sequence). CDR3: CATSRYRGRVEAFF. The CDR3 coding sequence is TGTGCCACCAGCAGGTACAGGGGGCGTGTTGAAGCTTTCTTT.

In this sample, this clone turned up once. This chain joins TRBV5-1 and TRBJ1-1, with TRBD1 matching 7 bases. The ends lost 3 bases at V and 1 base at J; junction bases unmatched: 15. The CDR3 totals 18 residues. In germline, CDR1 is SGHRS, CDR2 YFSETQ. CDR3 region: CASSSLIGTARKNTEAFF. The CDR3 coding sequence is TGCGCCAGCAGCTCACTCATCGGGACAGCGAGGAAGAACACTGAAGCTTTCTTT.

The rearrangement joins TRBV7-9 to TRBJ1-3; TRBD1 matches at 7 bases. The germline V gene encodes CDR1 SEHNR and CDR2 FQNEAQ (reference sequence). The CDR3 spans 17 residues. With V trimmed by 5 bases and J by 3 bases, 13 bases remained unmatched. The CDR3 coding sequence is TGTGCCAGCAGCAAGTCGACAGGGCCTATAGTTGGAAACACCATATATTTT. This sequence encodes CASSKSTGPIVGNTIYF.

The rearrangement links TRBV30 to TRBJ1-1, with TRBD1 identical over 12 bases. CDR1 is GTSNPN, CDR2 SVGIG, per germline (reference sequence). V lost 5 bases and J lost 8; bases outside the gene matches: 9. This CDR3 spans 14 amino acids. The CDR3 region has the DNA TGTGCCTGGGTGACCGGGACAGGGGGCTGGGAAGCTTTCTTT. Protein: CAWVTGTGGWEAFF.

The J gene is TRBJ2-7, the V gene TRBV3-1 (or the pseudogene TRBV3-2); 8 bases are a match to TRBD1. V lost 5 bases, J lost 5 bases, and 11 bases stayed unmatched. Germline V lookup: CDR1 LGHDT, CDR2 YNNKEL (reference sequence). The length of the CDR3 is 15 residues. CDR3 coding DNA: TGTGCCAGCAGCAAAAGTGGGACAGGAGGCCACGAGCAGTACTTC. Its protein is CASSKSGTGGHEQYF.

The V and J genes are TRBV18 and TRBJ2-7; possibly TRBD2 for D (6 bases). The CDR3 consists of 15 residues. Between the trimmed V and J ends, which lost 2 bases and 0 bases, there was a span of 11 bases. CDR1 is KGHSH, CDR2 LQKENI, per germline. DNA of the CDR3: TGTGCCAGCTCACCAGGTAGCGGACGCTCCTACGAGCAGTACTTC. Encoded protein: CASSPGSGRSYEQYF.

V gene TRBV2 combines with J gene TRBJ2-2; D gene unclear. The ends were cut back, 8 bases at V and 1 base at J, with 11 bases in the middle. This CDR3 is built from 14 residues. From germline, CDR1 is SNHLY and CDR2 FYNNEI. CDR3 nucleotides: TGTGCCAGCGTGTTACTCATGAACACCGGGGAGCTGTTTTTT. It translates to CASVLLMNTGELFF.

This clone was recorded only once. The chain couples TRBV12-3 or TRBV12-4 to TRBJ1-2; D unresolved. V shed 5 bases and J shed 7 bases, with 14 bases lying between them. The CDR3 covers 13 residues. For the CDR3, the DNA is TGTGCCAGCAGTCGGGCAGGTGGAGGTGGCTACACCTTC. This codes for CASSRAGGGGYTF.

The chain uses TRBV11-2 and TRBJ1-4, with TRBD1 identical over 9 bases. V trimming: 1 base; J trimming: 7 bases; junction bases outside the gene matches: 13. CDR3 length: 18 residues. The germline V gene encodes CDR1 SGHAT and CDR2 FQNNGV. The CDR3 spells CASSLGVFMGQGGEKLFF. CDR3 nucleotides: TGTGCCAGCAGCTTAGGGGTGTTTATGGGACAGGGCGGTGAAAAACTGTTTTTT.

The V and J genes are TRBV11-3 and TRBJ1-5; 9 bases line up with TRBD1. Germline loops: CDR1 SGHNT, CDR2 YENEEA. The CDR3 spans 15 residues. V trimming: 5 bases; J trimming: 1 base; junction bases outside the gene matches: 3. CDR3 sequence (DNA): TGTGCCAGCAGCCGGGGACAGGGAAGCAATCAGCCCCAGCATTTT. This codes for CASSRGQGSNQPQHF.

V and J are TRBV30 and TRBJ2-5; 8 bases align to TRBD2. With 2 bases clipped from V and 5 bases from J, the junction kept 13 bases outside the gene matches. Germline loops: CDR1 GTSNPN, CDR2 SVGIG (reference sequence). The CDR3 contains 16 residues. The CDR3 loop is CAWSSLVSGSLETQYF. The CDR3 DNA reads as TGTGCCTGGAGTTCCCTAGTCAGCGGGAGTTTGGAGACCCAGTACTTC.

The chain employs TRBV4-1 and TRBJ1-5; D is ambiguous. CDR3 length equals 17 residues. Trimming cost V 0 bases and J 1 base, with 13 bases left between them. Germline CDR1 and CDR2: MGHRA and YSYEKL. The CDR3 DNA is TGCGCCAGCAGCCAAGATCGGGGTAGGGAAAGCAATCAGCCCCAGCATTTT. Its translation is CASSQDRGRESNQPQHF.

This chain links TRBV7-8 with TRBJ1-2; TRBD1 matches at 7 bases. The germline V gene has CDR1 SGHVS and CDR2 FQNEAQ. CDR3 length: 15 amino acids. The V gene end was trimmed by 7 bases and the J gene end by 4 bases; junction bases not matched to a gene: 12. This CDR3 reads CASTWSMTGSYGYTF. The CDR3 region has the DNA TGTGCCAGCACCTGGTCGATGACAGGGAGCTATGGCTACACCTTC. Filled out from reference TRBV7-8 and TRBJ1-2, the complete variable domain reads GAGVSQSPRYKVAKRGQDVALRCDPISGHVSLFWYQQALGQGPEFLTYFQNEAQLDKSGLPSDRFFAERPEGSVSTLKIQRTQQEDSAVYLCASTWSMTGSYGYTFGSGTRLTVV.

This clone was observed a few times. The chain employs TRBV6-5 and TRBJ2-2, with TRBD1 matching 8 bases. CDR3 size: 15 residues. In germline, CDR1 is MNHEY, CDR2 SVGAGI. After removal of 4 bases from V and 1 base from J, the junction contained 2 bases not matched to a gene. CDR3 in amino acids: CASSSGTGNTGELFF. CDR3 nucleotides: TGTGCCAGCAGTTCCGGGACAGGGAACACCGGGGAGCTGTTTTTT.